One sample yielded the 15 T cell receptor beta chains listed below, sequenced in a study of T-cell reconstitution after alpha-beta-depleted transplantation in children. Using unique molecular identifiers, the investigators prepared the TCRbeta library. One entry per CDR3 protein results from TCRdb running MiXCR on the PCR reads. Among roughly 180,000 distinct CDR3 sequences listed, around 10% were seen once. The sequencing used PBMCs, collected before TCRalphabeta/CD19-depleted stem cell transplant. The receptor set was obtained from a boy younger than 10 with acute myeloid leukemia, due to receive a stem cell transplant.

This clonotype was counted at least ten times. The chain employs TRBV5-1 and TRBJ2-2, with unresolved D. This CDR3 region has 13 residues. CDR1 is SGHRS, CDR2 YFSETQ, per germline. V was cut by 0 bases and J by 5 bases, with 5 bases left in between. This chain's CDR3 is CASSLDATGELFF. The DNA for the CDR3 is TGCGCCAGCAGCTTGGACGCAACCGGGGAGCTGTTTTTT.

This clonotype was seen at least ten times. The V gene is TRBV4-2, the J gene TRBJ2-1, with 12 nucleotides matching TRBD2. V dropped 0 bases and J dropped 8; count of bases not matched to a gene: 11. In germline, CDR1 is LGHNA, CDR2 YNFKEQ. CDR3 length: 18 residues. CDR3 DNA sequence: TGTGCCAGCAGCCAAGACCGCGGGCTAGCGGGGGGGCTTGATGAGCAGTTCTTC. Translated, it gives CASSQDRGLAGGLDEQFF.

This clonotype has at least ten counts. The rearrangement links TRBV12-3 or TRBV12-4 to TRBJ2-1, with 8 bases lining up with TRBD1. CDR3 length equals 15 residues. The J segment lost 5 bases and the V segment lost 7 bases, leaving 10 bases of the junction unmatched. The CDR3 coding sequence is TGTGCCAGCACCAACTGGGGACAGGAGGACAATGAGCAGTTCTTC. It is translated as CASTNWGQEDNEQFF.

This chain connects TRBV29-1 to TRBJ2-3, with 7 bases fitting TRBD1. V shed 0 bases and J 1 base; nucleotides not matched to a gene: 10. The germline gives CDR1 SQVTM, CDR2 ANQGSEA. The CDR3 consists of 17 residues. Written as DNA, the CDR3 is TGCAGCGTTGAAGAACGGCAGGGGGTTCGAGGCACAGATACGCAGTATTTT. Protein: CSVEERQGVRGTDTQYF.

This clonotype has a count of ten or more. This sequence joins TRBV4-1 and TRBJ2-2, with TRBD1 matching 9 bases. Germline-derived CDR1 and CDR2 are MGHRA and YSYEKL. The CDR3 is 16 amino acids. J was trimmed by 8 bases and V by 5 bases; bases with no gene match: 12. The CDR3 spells CASSSPGTGQAGELFF. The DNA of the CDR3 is TGCGCCAGCAGCTCCCCCGGGACAGGGCAGGCGGGGGAGCTGTTTTTT.

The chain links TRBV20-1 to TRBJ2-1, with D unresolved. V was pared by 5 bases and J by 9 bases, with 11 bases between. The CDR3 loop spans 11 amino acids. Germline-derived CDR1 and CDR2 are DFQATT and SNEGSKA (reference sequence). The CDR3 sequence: CSALSSGEQFF. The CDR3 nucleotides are TGCAGTGCTCTATCCTCCGGTGAGCAGTTCTTC.

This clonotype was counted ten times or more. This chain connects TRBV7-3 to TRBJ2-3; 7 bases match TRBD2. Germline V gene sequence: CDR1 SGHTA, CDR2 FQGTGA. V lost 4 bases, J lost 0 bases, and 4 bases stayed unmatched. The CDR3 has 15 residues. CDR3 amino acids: CASSSLASSTDTQYF. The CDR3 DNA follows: TGTGCCAGCAGCTCACTAGCGAGCAGCACAGATACGCAGTATTTT. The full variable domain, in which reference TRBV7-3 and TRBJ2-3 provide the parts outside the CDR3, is GAGVSQTPSNKVTEKGKYVELRCDPISGHTALYWYRQSLGQGPEFLIYFQGTGAADDSGLPNDRFFAVRPEGSVSTLKIQRTERGDSAVYLCASSSLASSTDTQYFGPGTRLTVL.

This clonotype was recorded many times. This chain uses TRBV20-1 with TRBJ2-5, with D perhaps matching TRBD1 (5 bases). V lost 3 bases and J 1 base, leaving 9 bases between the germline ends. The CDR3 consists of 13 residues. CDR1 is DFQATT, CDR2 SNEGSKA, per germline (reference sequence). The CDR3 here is CSASWGSQETQYF. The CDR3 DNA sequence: TGCAGTGCTAGCTGGGGCAGCCAAGAGACCCAGTACTTC.

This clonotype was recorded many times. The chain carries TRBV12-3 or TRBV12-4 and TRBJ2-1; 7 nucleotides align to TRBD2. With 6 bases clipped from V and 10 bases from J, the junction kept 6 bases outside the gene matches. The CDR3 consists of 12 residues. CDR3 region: CASSLLGGEQFF. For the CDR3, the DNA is TGTGCCAGCAGCCTCCTGGGAGGGGAGCAGTTCTTC.

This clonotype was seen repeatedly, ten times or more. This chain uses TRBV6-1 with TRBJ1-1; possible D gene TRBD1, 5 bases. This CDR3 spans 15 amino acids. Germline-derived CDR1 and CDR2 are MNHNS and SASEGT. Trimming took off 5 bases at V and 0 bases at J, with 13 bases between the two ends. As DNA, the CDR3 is TGTGCCAGCAGTCTAACTTCGGGGGTGAACACTGAAGCTTTCTTT. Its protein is CASSLTSGVNTEAFF.

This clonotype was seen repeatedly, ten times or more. In DNA form, the CDR3 reads TGTGCCAGCAGTTTACCTGAGGGACTTCCCTATGGCTACACCTTC. Protein product: CASSLPEGLPYGYTF. The V gene is TRBV28, the J gene TRBJ1-2; tentative D call: TRBD1 (5 bases). V was pared by 2 bases and J by 4 bases, with 14 bases between. The CDR3 consists of 15 residues. Looked up from germline, CDR1 is MDHEN and CDR2 is SYDVKM.

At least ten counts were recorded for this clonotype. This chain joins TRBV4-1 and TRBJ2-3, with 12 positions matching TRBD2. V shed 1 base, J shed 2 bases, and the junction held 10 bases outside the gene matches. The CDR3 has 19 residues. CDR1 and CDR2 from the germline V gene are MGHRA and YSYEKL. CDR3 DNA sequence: TGCGCCAGCAGCCAAGTTGGCCTAGCGGGGGGGCCTAACACAGATACGCAGTATTTT. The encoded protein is CASSQVGLAGGPNTDTQYF.

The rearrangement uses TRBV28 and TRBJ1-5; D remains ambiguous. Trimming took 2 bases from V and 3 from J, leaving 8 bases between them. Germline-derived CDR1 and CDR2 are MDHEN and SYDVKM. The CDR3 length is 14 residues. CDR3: CASSLRENNQPQHF. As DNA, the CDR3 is TGTGCCAGCAGTTTAAGAGAAAACAATCAGCCCCAGCATTTT.

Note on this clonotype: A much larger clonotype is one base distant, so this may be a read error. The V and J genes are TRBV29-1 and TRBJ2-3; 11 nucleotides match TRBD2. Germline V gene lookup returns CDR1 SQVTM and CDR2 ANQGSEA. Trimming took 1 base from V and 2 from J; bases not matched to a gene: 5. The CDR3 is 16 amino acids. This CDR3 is CSVEGRLAGHTDTQYF. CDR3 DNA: TGCAGCGTTGAAGGACGACTAGCGGGACACACAGATACGCAGTATTTT.

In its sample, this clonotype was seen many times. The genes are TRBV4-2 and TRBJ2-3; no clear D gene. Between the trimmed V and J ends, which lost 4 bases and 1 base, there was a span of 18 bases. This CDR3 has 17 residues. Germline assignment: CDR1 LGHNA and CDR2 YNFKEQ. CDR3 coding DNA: TGTGCCAGCAGCCCGCGAGACGCCCGGAGCCGCACAGATACGCAGTATTTT. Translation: CASSPRDARSRTDTQYF.